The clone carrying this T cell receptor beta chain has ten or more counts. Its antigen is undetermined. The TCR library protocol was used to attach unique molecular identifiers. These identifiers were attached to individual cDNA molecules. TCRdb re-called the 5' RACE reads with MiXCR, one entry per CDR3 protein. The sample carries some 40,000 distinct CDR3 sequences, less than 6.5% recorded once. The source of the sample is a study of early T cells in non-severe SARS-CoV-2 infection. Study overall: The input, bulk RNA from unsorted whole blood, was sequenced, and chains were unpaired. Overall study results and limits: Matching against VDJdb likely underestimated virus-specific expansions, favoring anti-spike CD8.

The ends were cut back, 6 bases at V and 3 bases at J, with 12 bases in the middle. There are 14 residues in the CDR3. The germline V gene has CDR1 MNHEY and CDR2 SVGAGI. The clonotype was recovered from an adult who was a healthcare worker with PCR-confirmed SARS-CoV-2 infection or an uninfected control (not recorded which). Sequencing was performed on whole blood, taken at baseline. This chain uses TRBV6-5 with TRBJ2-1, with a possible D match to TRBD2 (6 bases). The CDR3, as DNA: TGTGCCAGCAGCCGTGGGGACTTCTACAATGAGCAGTTCTTC. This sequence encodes CASSRGDFYNEQFF.